This TCR beta chain was identified during a study of OX40 agonist ivuxolimab in advanced cancers. Whole-study findings and limits: Certain nonresponders likewise exhibited a low normalized T-cell clonal expansion.

Repertoires were generated with immunoSEQ multiplex PCR, while TCRdb's copy carries only in-frame clones and drops some. Here the sample spans some 55,000 clones, more than 85% being singletons. Worth noting for this clone: What it recognizes is unknown.

This CDR3 is built from 12 residues. V was clipped by 0 bases and J by 5 bases, with 4 bases between them. Per germline, CDR1 MNHNY and CDR2 SVGAGI (reference sequence). The gene calls are TRBV6-6 and TRBJ2-5; D remains unclear. The material was CD4+ or CD8+ T cells sorted from blood, obtained in a trial of the OX40 agonist ivuxolimab. The origin of this receptor is an adult with an advanced solid tumor such as melanoma, head and neck, liver or kidney cancer. The CDR3 bases are TGTGCCAGCAGTTACTCCCTGGAGACCCAGTACTTC. This translates into CASSYSLETQYF.